This TCR beta chain was captured in a study of T cell responses to AZD1222 COVID-19 vaccine (dated by TCRdb to the early 2020s). Describing the broader study: AZD1222 recipients given second doses at about 4 weeks or at about 12 weeks were pooled, since spike-specific TCR depth and breadth were not found to differ between the two schedules. A total of around 240 trial participants underwent TCR sequencing, of whom nearly 210 received two doses of AZD1222 and about 25 received two doses of the MenACWY control vaccine. Trial participants were enrolled by age into subgroups of 18-55, 56-69 and 70-plus years, and 148, 28 and 57 TCR-sequenced participants, respectively, were included in these subgroups.

Via the germline V gene, CDR1 is KGHSH and CDR2 LQKENI. Including the terminal cysteine and phenylalanine, the CDR3 comprises 14 residues. The retained sequence is limited to the CDR3, 42 bases, with the frame set at the first base. Germline trimming amounts to 4 bases on V and 9 bases on J, with 7 as the count of junction bases outside the gene matches. With regard to this clone: What this receptor recognizes is not known. Within one base of it there is no much larger clone, and no base qualities were kept.

What the authors observed across the whole study: Nearly half of unique spike-specific TCRs reportedly recognized epitopes outside regions mutated in the B.1.351 and B.1.1.7 variants. In the small 56-69-year group, the increase in depth fell short of significance, most likely because of low power. After two AZD1222 doses, spike-specific TCR breadth and depth were significantly higher than at day 0 and than in MenACWY recipients. CD4 TCRs associated with the vaccine covered the entire spike protein, and the dominant responses were in regions 160-218 and 743-854. Conclusions about previously exposed vaccinees are limited, since just six or seven AZD1222 recipients were seropositive for SARS-CoV-2 at baseline. Because no day 14 peak-response samples were available, repertoires were characterized only after the peak T cell response. Participants were mostly white British, with more females than males. The authors suggested clonal diversity may have been underestimated.

In the paper's terms, the time point label means: baseline before first vaccination. Vaccinee samples were obtained from the UK trials COV001 and COV002, which included a single-blind randomized controlled phase 2/3 trial of AZD1222 (ChAdOx1 nCoV-19) in healthy adults. Trial participant PBMC samples were collected at day 0 and day 28 after the second dose for TCRbeta chain sequencing. The CDR3 regions of human TCRbeta chains were subjected to immunosequencing. The study's processing was this. Repertoire TCRs were matched against a reference library of SARS-CoV-2-specific TCRs generated with the MIRA antigen-specificity platform. Breadth meant the fraction of unique TCRs that were SARS-CoV-2-associated, whereas depth meant the fraction of total T cells that were SARS-CoV-2-associated. Using the MIRA data, each spike-specific TCR was mapped to the spike region that the TCR reacts to and placed in a CD4 or CD8 class. Log10-transformed breadth and depth values were compared by one-way ANOVA with Sidak's multiple comparisons tests. TCRdb limited this immuneACCESS table to in-frame rearrangements with V and J called. A share of clones is missing; checked studies link under half to unresolved V genes, and the rest is unexplained. That table supplies the V and J calls and clone size; D and trimming were determined from the DNA. Within this sample are fewer than 45,000 clones, with 65% to 85% of them counted one time only. Clones ranked in the top ten supply roughly half of the sample.

The sequence derives from an adult in good health. The sequencing here drew on peripheral blood, taken on day 0 of AZD1222 vaccination. The rearranged chain carries TRBV18 and TRBJ1-2, with 11 middle bases fitting TRBD1. The sequenced DNA: TGTGCCAGCTCACTGGGACAGGGGGTGTCGAGCTACACCTTC. It is translated as CASSLGQGVSSYTF.